Listed here are 21 T cell receptor beta chains from one sample, sequenced in a study of CD8 T cells in ankylosing spondylitis. TCRdb reprocessed the 5' RACE reads via MiXCR and lists one record per CDR3 protein. The data hold some 95,000 distinct CDR3 sequences, with 8.8% observed a single time. Sequencing was carried out using blood, either unsorted or a sorted T cell fraction (not recorded which). The receptors were sampled from a male donor with ankylosing spondylitis or in good health (not recorded which).

This clonotype has ten or more counts. V and J are TRBV28 and TRBJ2-7; perhaps TRBD2 as D (6 bases). Looked up from germline, CDR1 is MDHEN and CDR2 is SYDVKM. V lost 1 base and J 3 bases, leaving 13 bases between the germline ends. The CDR3 covers 15 residues. CDR3 sequence (DNA): TGTGCCAGCAGTTTATTTGGGACTTTCTTCTACGAGCAGTACTTC. This gives the protein CASSLFGTFFYEQYF.

This clonotype was seen ten or more times. The chain links TRBV7-9 to TRBJ2-3, with a possible D match to TRBD2 (6 bases). The CDR3 spans 16 residues. The ends were cut back, 1 base at V and 0 bases at J, with 11 bases in the middle. Germline V gene sequence: CDR1 SEHNR, CDR2 FQNEAQ (reference sequence). The CDR3, as DNA: TGTGCCAGCAGCTTAGGGGGCGCGGGGAGCACAGATACGCAGTATTTT. It is translated as CASSLGGAGSTDTQYF.

This clonotype was seen a few times. The chain is built from TRBV19 and TRBJ2-1; D is possibly TRBD1 or TRBD2 (5 bases each). The ends were cut back, 3 bases at V and 4 bases at J, with 10 bases in the middle. This CDR3 region has 14 residues. Germline-derived CDR1 and CDR2 are LNHDA and SQIVND (reference sequence). CDR3 residues: CASSIGDGYNEQFF. The CDR3 DNA follows: TGTGCCAGTAGTATTGGGGACGGATACAATGAGCAGTTCTTC.

In this sample, this clonotype turned up many times. The chain combines TRBV20-1 with TRBJ2-7; 7 bases align to TRBD1. Trimming removed 3 bases from V and 1 base from J; junction bases left unmatched: 9. The CDR3 covers 15 residues. Per germline, CDR1 DFQATT and CDR2 SNEGSKA (reference sequence). The CDR3 DNA sequence: TGCAGTGCTAGTGAAACCACGGGACAGTCCTACGAGCAGTACTTC. Its translation is CSASETTGQSYEQYF.

In this sample, this clonotype turned up many times. This sequence joins TRBV11-2 and TRBJ2-5; TRBD2 matches 9 bases. Germline V gives CDR1 SGHAT, CDR2 FQNNGV. This CDR3 region has 16 residues. The V segment lost 5 bases and the J segment 0 bases; nucleotides outside the gene matches: 7. CDR3 nucleotides: TGTGCCAGCAGCGCGACTAGCGGCCCGTACCAAGAGACCCAGTACTTC. Its protein product is CASSATSGPYQETQYF. Together with reference TRBV11-2 and TRBJ2-5, the CDR3 gives the full variable domain: EAGVAQSPRYKIIEKRQSVAFWCNPISGHATLYWYQQILGQGPKLLIQFQNNGVVDDSQLPKDRFSAERLKGVDSTLKIQPAKLEDSAVYLCASSATSGPYQETQYFGPGTRLLVL.

This clonotype was counted at least ten times. The chain uses TRBV9 and TRBJ2-5, with TRBD1 matching over 11 bases. V lost 3 bases and J lost 5; bases outside the gene matches: 3. The V gene's germline CDR1 is SGDLS and CDR2 YYNGEE. The CDR3 runs to 14 residues. This CDR3 is CASSGTGGPETQYF. For the CDR3, the DNA is TGTGCCAGCAGCGGGACAGGGGGCCCGGAGACCCAGTACTTC. Full variable domain (rest looked up from reference TRBV9 and TRBJ2-5): DSGVTQTPKHLITATGQRVTLRCSPRSGDLSVYWYQQSLDQGLQFLIQYYNGEERAKGNILERFSAQQFPDLHSELNLSSLELGDSALYFCASSGTGGPETQYFGPGTRLLVL.

This clonotype was recorded a few times. The rearrangement uses TRBV3-1 and TRBJ2-1; 9 bases match TRBD2. Trimming took 10 bases from V and 7 from J; bases not matched to a gene: 26. CDR1 LGHDT and CDR2 YNNKEL come from the germline V gene (reference sequence). The CDR3 runs to 19 residues. DNA of the CDR3: TGTGCCACCTCCCAAACTTTAGCGGGGGCCTCGGTTCTGGTGAATGAGCAGTTCTTC. Protein product: CATSQTLAGASVLVNEQFF.

The chain recombines TRBV14 with TRBJ2-1, with 11 nucleotides matching TRBD2. CDR3 length: 14 amino acids. V was pared by 4 bases and J by 7 bases, with 3 bases of the junction left unmatched. Germline CDR1 and CDR2: SGHDN and FVKESK. The CDR3: CASSLLAGGNEQFF. For the CDR3, the DNA is TGTGCCAGCAGCCTTTTAGCGGGGGGGAATGAGCAGTTCTTC.

This clonotype was observed a handful of times. The J gene is TRBJ2-5, the V gene TRBV5-1, with D unresolved. The CDR3 is made up of 18 amino acids. The germline V gene has CDR1 SGHRS and CDR2 YFSETQ. Trimming cost V 2 bases and J 0 bases, with 20 bases left between them. This CDR3 is CASSLLSGPRRDQETQYF. As DNA, the CDR3 is TGCGCCAGCAGCTTACTATCCGGGCCCCGACGGGACCAAGAGACCCAGTACTTC.

This clonotype was seen repeatedly, ten times or more. V and J are TRBV5-1 and TRBJ1-5; perhaps TRBD1 as D (5 bases). The ends were cut back, 0 bases at V and 2 bases at J, with 9 bases in the middle. This CDR3 is 15 amino acids long. CDR1 and CDR2 (germline): SGHRS, YFSETQ. CDR3 coding DNA: TGCGCCAGCAGCTTGGCAGGGTGGGGCAATCAGCCCCAGCATTTT. The encoded protein is CASSLAGWGNQPQHF.

This clonotype was observed many times. This chain links TRBV5-1 with TRBJ2-3, with D unclear. The CDR3 covers 14 residues. Trimming pared 3 bases from V and 0 bases from J, leaving 8 bases between. Germline CDR1 reads SGHRS; CDR2 reads YFSETQ. CDR3 amino acids: CASSSEFSTDTQYF. The CDR3 DNA is TGCGCCAGCAGCTCCGAGTTTAGCACAGATACGCAGTATTTT.

The J gene is TRBJ1-5, the V gene TRBV7-9, with 9 bases that match TRBD1. V was pared by 5 bases and J by 7 bases, with 12 bases of the junction left unmatched. The CDR3 runs to 16 residues. Germline-derived CDR1 and CDR2 are SEHNR and FQNEAQ (reference sequence). The CDR3 is CASSPSDRGSWQPQHF. The CDR3 coding sequence is TGTGCCAGCAGCCCGTCGGACAGGGGATCGTGGCAGCCCCAGCATTTT.

This clonotype was seen repeatedly, ten times or more. The chain links TRBV12-3 or TRBV12-4 to TRBJ2-3; no reliable D call. With 5 bases removed from V and 6 bases from J, the gap between germline ends came to 9 bases. The CDR3 spans 12 residues. The CDR3 loop is CASSRTGDTQYF. Here the CDR3 DNA reads TGTGCCAGCAGTCGAACTGGGGATACGCAGTATTTT.

This clonotype was detected many times. The genes are TRBV10-3 and TRBJ2-3; 13 bases agree with TRBD2. Germline V gene data show CDR1 as ENHRY and CDR2 as SYGVKD. The CDR3 spans 15 residues. V trimming: 10 bases; J trimming: 6 bases; junction bases outside the gene matches: 10. The CDR3 loop reads CASRLAGGMGDTQYF. In nucleotides, the CDR3 is TGTGCCAGCCGACTAGCGGGGGGCATGGGCGATACGCAGTATTTT.

This clonotype was observed a handful of times. The CDR3 protein is CASSFSEGDSPLHF. The CDR3 region has the DNA TGTGCCAGCAGTTTCTCTGAAGGGGATTCACCCCTCCACTTT. The V and J genes are TRBV27 and TRBJ1-6, with a tentative D call TRBD1 (5 bases). Germline loops: CDR1 MNHEY, CDR2 SMNVEV (reference sequence). The CDR3 spans 14 residues. V was cut by 3 bases and J by 8 bases, with 11 bases left in between.

The sample holds many counts of this clonotype. This sequence joins TRBV28 and TRBJ1-5; no definite D call. V lost 5 bases and J lost 0, with 26 bases in between. The CDR3 has 20 amino acids. From germline, CDR1 is MDHEN and CDR2 SYDVKM. DNA of the CDR3: TGTGCCAGCAGTCGGCGTGCCGGGAACACGATTGAGCCTAGCAATCAGCCCCAGCATTTT. This encodes CASSRRAGNTIEPSNQPQHF.

Ten or more counts support this clonotype. This chain connects TRBV20-1 to TRBJ1-1, with TRBD1 identical over 8 bases. Germline-derived CDR1 and CDR2 are DFQATT and SNEGSKA (reference sequence). V was pared by 0 bases and J by 10 bases, with 10 bases of the junction left unmatched. This CDR3 has 14 residues. DNA for the CDR3: TGCAGTGCTAGAGATCGGGGCAGGGGGCATGTAGCTTTCTTT. Protein product: CSARDRGRGHVAFF.

This chain uses TRBV7-1 with TRBJ2-5; tentatively, D is TRBD1 or TRBD2 (5 bases each). TRBV7-1 falls under the ORF class, with uncertain function. This CDR3 has 13 residues. Trimming shortened V by 5 bases and J by 4 bases, and 11 bases separated the two germline ends. The CDR3 region is CASSGGRRETQYF. The CDR3 DNA is TGTGCCAGCAGCGGGGGACGTCGAGAGACCCAGTACTTC.

This clonotype has a count of ten or more. This chain uses TRBV7-4 with TRBJ2-5; 11 bases are a match to TRBD1. With 8 bases clipped from V and 5 bases from J, the junction kept 7 bases outside the gene matches. The CDR3 consists of 14 residues. Germline V gene lookup returns CDR1 SGHVT and CDR2 SQSDAQ. DNA for the CDR3: TGTGCCAGCTCGGACAGGGGGCAAGTTGAGACCCAGTACTTC. Amino acid sequence: CASSDRGQVETQYF.

This chain joins TRBV7-3 and TRBJ2-1, with unresolved D. The CDR3 contains 13 residues. V dropped 9 bases and J dropped 0 bases, with 9 bases sitting between them. CDR1 SGHTA and CDR2 FQGTGA come from the germline V gene. CDR3 region: CASRNSSYNEQFF. The CDR3 nucleotides are TGTGCCAGTAGGAATAGCTCCTACAATGAGCAGTTCTTC.

This clonotype was counted at least ten times. This rearrangement joins TRBV2 to TRBJ2-5; 9 nucleotides align to TRBD2. With V trimmed by 6 bases and J by 1 base, 12 bases remained unmatched. The germline gives CDR1 SNHLY, CDR2 FYNNEI. This CDR3 is built from 17 residues. The CDR3 DNA sequence: TGTGCCAGCAGACCGGGACTAGCCCCCCTTTCCCAAGAGACCCAGTACTTC. Protein product: CASRPGLAPLSQETQYF.